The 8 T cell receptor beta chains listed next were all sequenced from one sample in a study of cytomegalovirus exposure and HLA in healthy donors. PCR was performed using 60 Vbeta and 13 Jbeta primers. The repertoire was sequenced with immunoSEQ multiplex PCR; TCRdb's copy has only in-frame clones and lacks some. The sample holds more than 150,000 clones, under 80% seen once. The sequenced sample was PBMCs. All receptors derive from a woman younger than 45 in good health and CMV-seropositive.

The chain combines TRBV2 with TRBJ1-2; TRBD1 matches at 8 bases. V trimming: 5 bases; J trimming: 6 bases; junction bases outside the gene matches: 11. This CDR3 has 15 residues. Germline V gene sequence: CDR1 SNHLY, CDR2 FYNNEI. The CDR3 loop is CASSRRTGSVDGYTF. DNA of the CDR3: TGTGCCAGCAGTCGCCGGACAGGGAGCGTGGATGGCTACACCTTC.

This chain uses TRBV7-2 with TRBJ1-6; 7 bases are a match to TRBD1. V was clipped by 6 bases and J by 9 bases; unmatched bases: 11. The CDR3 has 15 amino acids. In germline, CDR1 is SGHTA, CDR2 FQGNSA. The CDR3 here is CASRSRQGGGSPLHF. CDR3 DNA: TGTGCCAGCAGATCACGACAGGGAGGTGGTTCACCCCTCCACTTT.

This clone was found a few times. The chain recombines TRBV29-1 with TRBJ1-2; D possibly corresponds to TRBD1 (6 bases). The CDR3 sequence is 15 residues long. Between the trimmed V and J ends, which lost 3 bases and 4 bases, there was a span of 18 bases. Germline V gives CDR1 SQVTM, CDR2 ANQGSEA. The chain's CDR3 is CSVDLGGGRGYGYTF. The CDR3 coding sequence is TGCAGCGTTGACTTAGGGGGGGGCAGGGGCTATGGCTACACCTTC.

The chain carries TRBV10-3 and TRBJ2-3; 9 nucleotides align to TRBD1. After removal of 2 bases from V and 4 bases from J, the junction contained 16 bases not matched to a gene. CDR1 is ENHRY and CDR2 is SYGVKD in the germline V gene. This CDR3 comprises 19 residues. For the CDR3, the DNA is TGTGCCATCAGTGAGCTATACGAGACCACGGGACAGGGAGCAGATACGCAGTATTTT. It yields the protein CAISELYETTGQGADTQYF.

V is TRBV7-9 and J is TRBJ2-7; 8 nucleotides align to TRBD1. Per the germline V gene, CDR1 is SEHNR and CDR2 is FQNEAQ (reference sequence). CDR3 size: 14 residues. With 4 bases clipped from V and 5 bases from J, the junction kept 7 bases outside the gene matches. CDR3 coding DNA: TGTGCCAGCAGCTATGCAGGGGGCGTGGACGAGCAGTACTTC. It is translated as CASSYAGGVDEQYF. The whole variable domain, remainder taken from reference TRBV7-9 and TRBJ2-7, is DTGVSQNPRHKITKRGQNVTFRCDPISEHNRLYWYRQTLGQGPEFLTYFQNEAQLEKSRLLSDRFSAERPKGSFSTLEIQRTEQGDSAMYLCASSYAGGVDEQYFGPGTRLTVT.

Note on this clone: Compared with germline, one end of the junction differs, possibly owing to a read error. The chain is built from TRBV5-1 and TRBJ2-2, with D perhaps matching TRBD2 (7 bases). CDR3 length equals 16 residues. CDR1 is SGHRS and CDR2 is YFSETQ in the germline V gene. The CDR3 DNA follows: TGCGCCAGCAGCTTGAGGGGGGGCCTTAACACCGGGGAGTTGTTTTTT. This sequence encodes CASSLRGGLNTGELFF.

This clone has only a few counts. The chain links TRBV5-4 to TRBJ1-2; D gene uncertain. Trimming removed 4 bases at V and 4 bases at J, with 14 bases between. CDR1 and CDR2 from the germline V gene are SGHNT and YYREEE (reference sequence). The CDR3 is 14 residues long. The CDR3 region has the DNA TGTGCCAGCAGCCGACCGGGTCTACTCTATGGCTACACCTTC. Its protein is CASSRPGLLYGYTF.

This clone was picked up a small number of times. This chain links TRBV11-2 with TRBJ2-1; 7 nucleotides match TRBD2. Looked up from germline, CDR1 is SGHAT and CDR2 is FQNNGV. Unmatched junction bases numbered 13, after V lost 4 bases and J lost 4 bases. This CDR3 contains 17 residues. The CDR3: CASSSRLGAGKYNEQFF. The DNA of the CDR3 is TGTGCCAGCAGCTCGCGCCTCGGAGCGGGGAAATACAATGAGCAGTTCTTC.